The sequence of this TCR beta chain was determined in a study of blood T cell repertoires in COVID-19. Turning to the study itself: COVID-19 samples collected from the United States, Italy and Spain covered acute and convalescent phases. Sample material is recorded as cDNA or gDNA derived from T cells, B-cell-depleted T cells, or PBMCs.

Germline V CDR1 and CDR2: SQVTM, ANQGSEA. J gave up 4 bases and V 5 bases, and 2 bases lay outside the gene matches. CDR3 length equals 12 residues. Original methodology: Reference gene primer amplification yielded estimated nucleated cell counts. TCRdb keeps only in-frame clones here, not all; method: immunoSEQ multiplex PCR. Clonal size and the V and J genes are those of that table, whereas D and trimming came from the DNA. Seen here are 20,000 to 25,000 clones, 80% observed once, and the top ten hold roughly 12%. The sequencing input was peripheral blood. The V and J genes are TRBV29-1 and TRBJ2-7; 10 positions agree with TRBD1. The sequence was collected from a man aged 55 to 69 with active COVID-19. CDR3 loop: CSVRQGAYEQYF. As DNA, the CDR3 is TGCAGCGTTAGACAGGGGGCATACGAGCAGTACTTC.